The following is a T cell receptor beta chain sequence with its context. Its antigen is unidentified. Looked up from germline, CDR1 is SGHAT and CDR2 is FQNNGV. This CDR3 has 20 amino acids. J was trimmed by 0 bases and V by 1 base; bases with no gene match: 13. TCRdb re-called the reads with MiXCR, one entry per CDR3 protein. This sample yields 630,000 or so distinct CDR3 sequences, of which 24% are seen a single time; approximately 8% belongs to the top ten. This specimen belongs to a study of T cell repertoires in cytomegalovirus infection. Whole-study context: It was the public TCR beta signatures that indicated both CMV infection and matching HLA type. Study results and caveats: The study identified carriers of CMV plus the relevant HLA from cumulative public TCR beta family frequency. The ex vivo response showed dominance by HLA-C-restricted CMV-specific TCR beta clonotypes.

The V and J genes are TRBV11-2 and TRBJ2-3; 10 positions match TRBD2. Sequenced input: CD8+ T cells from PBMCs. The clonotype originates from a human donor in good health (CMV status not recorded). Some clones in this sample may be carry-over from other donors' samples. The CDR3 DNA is TGTGCCAGCAGCTTAGGTGGTAGCGGGGGGTTCCCTAGAAGCACAGATACGCAGTATTTT. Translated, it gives CASSLGGSGGFPRSTDTQYF.